These T cell receptor beta chains were read from a single sample in a study of identical twins. TCRdb redid the calling of the 5' RACE reads with MiXCR, one entry per CDR3 protein. Of 450,000 to 500,000 distinct CDR3 sequences in the sample, roughly an eighth were seen once. The same specimen was also included in a second study, on yellow fever vaccine responses in identical twins.

The sample taken for sequencing was CD4+ T cells sorted from blood. The origin of the receptors is a woman younger than 35 in good health. The CDR3 runs from the conserved cysteine through the conserved F or W. A D gene is named only where the DNA matches it firmly. Clone size is shown for a subset of rows, as once, few, many or a class of expanded clone.

clone size: .; D gene: TRBD1; J gene: TRBJ1-4; V gene: TRBV20-1; CDR3 protein: CSAPGTVPNEKLFF; CDR3 DNA: TGCAGTGCTCCCGGGACAGTACCAAATGAAAAACTGTTTTTT
clone size: .; D gene: TRBD2; J gene: TRBJ2-3; V gene: TRBV10-3; CDR3 protein: CAISESIPGGMDTQYF; CDR3 DNA: TGTGCCATCAGTGAGTCGATTCCGGGGGGGATGGATACGCAGTATTTT
clone size: few; D gene: TRBD1; J gene: TRBJ2-7; V gene: TRBV6-5; CDR3 protein: CASSYSGQGANIYEQYF; CDR3 DNA: TGTGCCAGCAGTTACTCGGGACAGGGGGCGAACATCTACGAGCAGTACTTC
clone size: few; D gene: .; J gene: TRBJ2-1; V gene: TRBV4-1; CDR3 protein: CASSQEWGGGYNEQFF; CDR3 DNA: TGCGCCAGCAGCCAAGAATGGGGTGGGGGCTACAATGAGCAGTTCTTC
clone size: few; D gene: TRBD2; J gene: TRBJ2-1; V gene: TRBV12-3/TRBV12-4; CDR3 protein: CASSPLRTSNEQFF; CDR3 DNA: TGTGCCAGCAGCCCCCTTCGGACTAGTAATGAGCAGTTCTTC
clone size: .; D gene: .; J gene: TRBJ2-3; V gene: TRBV7-9; CDR3 protein: CASSRRDIYSADTQYF; CDR3 DNA: TGTGCCAGCAGCCGCCGGGACATATACTCCGCAGATACGCAGTATTTT
clone size: few; D gene: TRBD2; J gene: TRBJ2-5; V gene: TRBV28; CDR3 protein: CASSFGLAGRGKETQYF; CDR3 DNA: TGTGCCAGCAGTTTCGGCCTAGCGGGACGGGGGAAAGAGACCCAGTACTTC
clone size: .; D gene: TRBD2; J gene: TRBJ2-7; V gene: TRBV5-5; CDR3 protein: CASSQTSGSINEQYF; CDR3 DNA: TGTGCCAGCAGCCAGACTAGCGGGAGTATCAACGAGCAGTACTTC
clone size: few; D gene: .; J gene: TRBJ1-6; V gene: TRBV3-1; CDR3 protein: CASSPLRGTNSPLHF; CDR3 DNA: TGTGCCAGCAGCCCCCTCCGAGGGACCAATTCACCCCTCCACTTT
clone size: .; D gene: .; J gene: TRBJ1-1; V gene: TRBV9; CDR3 protein: CASSVLDMNTEAFF; CDR3 DNA: TGTGCCAGCAGCGTACTAGACATGAACACTGAAGCTTTCTTT
clone size: .; D gene: .; J gene: TRBJ1-1; V gene: TRBV11-2; CDR3 protein: CASSLSFMVEAFF; CDR3 DNA: TGTGCCAGCAGCTTATCTTTCATGGTTGAAGCTTTCTTT
clone size: .; D gene: .; J gene: TRBJ1-1; V gene: TRBV2; CDR3 protein: CASSVVAEAFF; CDR3 DNA: TGTGCCAGCAGTGTCGTGGCTGAAGCTTTCTTT
clone size: .; D gene: .; J gene: TRBJ1-1; V gene: TRBV30; CDR3 protein: CAWGQLNTEAFF; CDR3 DNA: TGTGCCTGGGGACAGTTGAACACTGAAGCTTTCTTT
clone size: .; D gene: .; J gene: TRBJ2-2; V gene: TRBV7-8; CDR3 protein: CAQQMGKDVLFF; CDR3 DNA: TGTGCCCAGCAGATGGGAAAAGATGTGTTGTTTTTT
clone size: many; D gene: .; J gene: TRBJ2-2; V gene: TRBV11-2; CDR3 protein: CASSPSNTGELFF; CDR3 DNA: TGTGCCAGCAGCCCTTCGAACACCGGGGAGCTGTTTTTT
clone size: .; D gene: .; J gene: TRBJ2-3; V gene: TRBV5-1; CDR3 protein: CASSTRGDTDTQYF; CDR3 DNA: TGCGCCAGCAGCACCCGAGGGGACACAGATACGCAGTATTTT
clone size: .; D gene: TRBD1; J gene: TRBJ2-1; V gene: TRBV5-5; CDR3 protein: CASSWTGGYNEQFF; CDR3 DNA: TGTGCCAGCAGTTGGACAGGGGGATACAATGAGCAGTTCTTC
clone size: .; D gene: .; J gene: TRBJ1-5; V gene: TRBV20-1; CDR3 protein: CSAPMPVRPQPQHF; CDR3 DNA: TGCAGTGCCCCCATGCCAGTCAGGCCTCAGCCCCAGCATTTT
clone size: .; D gene: TRBD1; J gene: TRBJ2-1; V gene: TRBV12-3/TRBV12-4; CDR3 protein: CASRGQPYNEQFF; CDR3 DNA: TGTGCCAGCAGGGGACAGCCCTACAATGAGCAGTTCTTC
clone size: few; D gene: .; J gene: TRBJ2-3; V gene: TRBV27; CDR3 protein: CASTDKWGRSADTQYF; CDR3 DNA: TGTGCCAGCACCGACAAGTGGGGCAGGTCAGCAGATACGCAGTATTTT
clone size: .; D gene: TRBD2; J gene: TRBJ2-5; V gene: TRBV20-1; CDR3 protein: CSARATGRLAGGRETQYF; CDR3 DNA: TGCAGTGCTAGAGCAACAGGGCGCCTAGCGGGAGGGAGAGAGACCCAGTACTTC
clone size: .; D gene: .; J gene: TRBJ2-5; V gene: TRBV20-1; CDR3 protein: CSAPHTTRETQYF; CDR3 DNA: TGCAGTGCGCCTCACACCACCAGGGAGACCCAGTACTTC
clone size: many; D gene: TRBD1; J gene: TRBJ2-1; V gene: TRBV7-6; CDR3 protein: CASSLDRGLAEQFF; CDR3 DNA: TGTGCCAGCAGTTTAGACAGGGGTTTGGCTGAGCAGTTCTTC
clone size: .; D gene: .; J gene: TRBJ2-2; V gene: TRBV20-1; CDR3 protein: CSALREGNTGELFF; CDR3 DNA: TGCAGTGCTCTCCGTGAGGGGAACACCGGGGAGCTGTTTTTT
clone size: .; D gene: TRBD2; J gene: TRBJ2-5; V gene: TRBV3-1; CDR3 protein: CASSQESGGAVKTQYF; CDR3 DNA: TGTGCCAGCAGCCAAGAGAGCGGGGGGGCGGTGAAGACCCAGTACTTC
clone size: .; D gene: .; J gene: TRBJ2-2; V gene: TRBV12-3/TRBV12-4; CDR3 protein: CASSRVVGGYTGELFF; CDR3 DNA: TGTGCCAGCAGTCGGGTTGTAGGGGGGTACACCGGGGAGCTGTTTTTT
clone size: once; D gene: .; J gene: TRBJ1-2; V gene: TRBV27; CDR3 protein: CASSFLGSGGYTF; CDR3 DNA: TGTGCCAGCAGTTTCCTAGGGTCGGGAGGCTACACCTTC
clone size: .; D gene: TRBD1; J gene: TRBJ1-1; V gene: TRBV5-1; CDR3 protein: CASSLTPGGLNTEAFF; CDR3 DNA: TGCGCCAGCAGCTTGACCCCAGGGGGCCTGAACACTGAAGCTTTCTTT
clone size: few; D gene: .; J gene: TRBJ2-1; V gene: TRBV28; CDR3 protein: CATPSGSSYNEQFF; CDR3 DNA: TGTGCCACCCCGAGCGGTAGCTCCTACAATGAGCAGTTCTTC
clone size: few; D gene: TRBD2; J gene: TRBJ2-3; V gene: TRBV5-1; CDR3 protein: CASSAPGAGGSTDTQYF; CDR3 DNA: TGCGCCAGCAGCGCCCCAGGGGCGGGAGGTTCCACAGATACGCAGTATTTT
clone size: few; D gene: TRBD2; J gene: TRBJ2-5; V gene: TRBV6-2/TRBV6-3; CDR3 protein: CASSYSTSGSETQYF; CDR3 DNA: TGTGCCAGCAGTTACTCGACTAGCGGGAGCGAGACCCAGTACTTC
clone size: .; D gene: TRBD2; J gene: TRBJ2-3; V gene: TRBV6-1; CDR3 protein: CASSESSGVSTDTQYF; CDR3 DNA: TGTGCCAGCAGTGAATCTAGCGGGGTCTCCACAGATACGCAGTATTTT
clone size: few; D gene: TRBD2; J gene: TRBJ2-7; V gene: TRBV9; CDR3 protein: CASSEGAGRVYEQYF; CDR3 DNA: TGTGCCAGCAGCGAGGGAGCGGGGAGAGTCTACGAGCAGTACTTC
clone size: few; D gene: .; J gene: TRBJ2-7; V gene: TRBV25-1; CDR3 protein: CASMAGVSYEQYF; CDR3 DNA: TGTGCCAGCATGGCAGGGGTATCCTACGAGCAGTACTTC
clone size: few; D gene: .; J gene: TRBJ2-5; V gene: TRBV5-1; CDR3 protein: CASSLGGSVEETQYF; CDR3 DNA: TGCGCCAGCAGCTTGGGCGGGTCGGTGGAGGAGACCCAGTACTTC
clone size: few; D gene: .; J gene: TRBJ1-5; V gene: TRBV5-6; CDR3 protein: CASNIGGGAGQPQHF; CDR3 DNA: TGTGCCAGCAACATTGGGGGGGGCGCGGGGCAGCCCCAGCATTTT
clone size: few; D gene: TRBD2; J gene: TRBJ2-7; V gene: TRBV24-1; CDR3 protein: CATSVAAGGTYEQYF; CDR3 DNA: TGTGCCACCAGTGTAGCAGCGGGAGGTACCTACGAGCAGTACTTC
clone size: .; D gene: TRBD2; J gene: TRBJ2-2; V gene: TRBV7-2; CDR3 protein: CASSSRSGRAVGELFF; CDR3 DNA: TGTGCCAGCAGCTCGCGGAGCGGGAGGGCGGTCGGGGAGCTGTTTTTT